This T cell receptor beta chain was profiled in a study of Tregs in tolerant kidney transplant recipients. The protocol was immunoSEQ multiplex PCR, while the TCRdb copy is restricted to in-frame clones and leaves out a portion. The sample lists over 85,000 clones; more than 85% were seen once. Per germline, CDR1 SGDLS and CDR2 YYNGEE. The junction had 13 bases not matched to a gene; V was cut back by 0 bases and J by 1 base. This CDR3 spans 18 amino acids. The clonotype was recovered from a human donor who received a combined kidney and bone marrow transplant. This chain links TRBV9 with TRBJ2-7, with TRBD2 matching 7 bases. The sequenced sample was CD4+ T cells from blood, obtained before the transplant. The CDR3 bases are TGTGCCAGCAGCGTAGAGGGCGTGGCGGGAGTCCCTTCCTACGAGCAGTACTTC. Protein product: CASSVEGVAGVPSYEQYF.